These 11 T cell receptor beta chains share one sample of origin, sequenced in a study of OX40 agonist ivuxolimab in advanced cancers. The protocol was immunoSEQ multiplex PCR, while the TCRdb copy is restricted to in-frame clones and leaves out a portion. The data hold 60,000 or so clones, with roughly 93% observed a single time. Here the sequenced sample was CD4+ or CD8+ T cells sorted from blood, taken in a trial of the OX40 agonist ivuxolimab. The receptors originated from an adult with an advanced solid tumor such as melanoma, head and neck, liver or kidney cancer.

For this clone: The junction departs from the called germline gene at one end, perhaps through a read error. The chain is built from TRBV7-7 and TRBJ2-5; D possibly matches TRBD1 or TRBD2 (7 bases each). The better agreement between TRBJ2-7 and the DNA end casts doubt on the J call. In germline, CDR1 is SSHAT, CDR2 FNYEAQ (reference sequence). This CDR3 has 15 residues. The CDR3 is CASSLPGGQRYEQYF. As DNA, the CDR3 is TGTGCTAGCAGCTTACCGGGGGGACAGAGGTACGAGCAGTACTTC.

The chain joins TRBV7-6 to TRBJ1-2; D is possibly TRBD1 (5 bases). V was clipped by 5 bases and J by 0 bases, with 13 bases between them. CDR3 length: 15 residues. Per germline, CDR1 SGHVS and CDR2 FNYEAQ. This chain's CDR3 is CASSTSWGANYGYTF. Here the CDR3 DNA reads TGTGCCAGCAGCACAAGCTGGGGGGCTAACTATGGCTACACCTTC.

The CDR3 spells CASSYSMAGVNHEQYF. CDR3 in DNA: TGTGCCAGCAGTTACTCGATGGCGGGAGTGAACCACGAGCAGTACTTC. The V call is TRBV6-6, the J call TRBJ2-7, with 7 bases identical to TRBD2. CDR3 size: 16 residues. Germline trimming cut 0 bases from V and 5 bases from J; bases unmatched to any gene: 10. In germline, CDR1 is MNHNY, CDR2 SVGAGI (reference sequence).

The chain couples TRBV15 to TRBJ2-3; 8 nucleotides line up with TRBD2. This CDR3 comprises 16 residues. After removal of 6 bases from V and 1 base from J, the junction contained 9 bases not matched to a gene. Germline V gene data show CDR1 as LNHNV and CDR2 as YYDKDF (reference sequence). In nucleotides, the CDR3 is TGTGCCACCAGAGGCCTAGCGGGTGAGGGCACAGATACGCAGTATTTT. Its protein product is CATRGLAGEGTDTQYF.

The chain employs TRBV9 and TRBJ2-1; 7 positions match TRBD1. The CDR3 contains 16 residues. CDR1 is SGDLS and CDR2 is YYNGEE in the germline V gene. Trimming took 1 base from V and 0 from J; bases not matched to a gene: 4. The CDR3 loop is CASSVTGASSYNEQFF. The CDR3 DNA sequence: TGTGCCAGCAGCGTAACAGGGGCGAGCTCCTACAATGAGCAGTTCTTC. The full variable domain, with the rest looked up from reference TRBV9 and TRBJ2-1, is DSGVTQTPKHLITATGQRVTLRCSPRSGDLSVYWYQQSLDQGLQFLIQYYNGEERAKGNILERFSAQQFPDLHSELNLSSLELGDSALYFCASSVTGASSYNEQFFGPGTRLTVL.

V and J are TRBV27 and TRBJ2-7; perhaps D is TRBD1 or TRBD2 (5 bases each). The CDR3 runs to 14 residues. Germline lookup yields CDR1 MNHEY and CDR2 SMNVEV (reference sequence). Trimming shortened V by 0 bases and J by 3 bases, and 9 bases separated the two germline ends. CDR3 nucleotide sequence: TGTGCCAGCAGTTTATCGGGGACCTTCTACGAGCAGTACTTC. Translation: CASSLSGTFYEQYF.

The chain uses TRBV9 and TRBJ2-1; 7 nucleotides align to TRBD2. The CDR3 contains 16 residues. Germline V gene data show CDR1 as SGDLS and CDR2 as YYNGEE. Trimming took 3 bases from V and 5 from J; bases not matched to a gene: 11. CDR3 nucleotide sequence: TGTGCCAGCAGCGCCCCTCTGGCGGGAGCGAACAATGAGCAGTTCTTC. It translates to CASSAPLAGANNEQFF.

This clone was counted between two and nine times. V is TRBV11-2 and J is TRBJ2-7; either TRBD1 or TRBD2 may fit D (5 bases each). CDR3 size: 14 residues. V was clipped by 5 bases and J by 2 bases, with 13 bases between them. Germline lookup yields CDR1 SGHAT and CDR2 FQNNGV. CDR3 amino acids: CASSPTGQPYEQYF. As DNA, the CDR3 is TGTGCCAGCAGCCCCACGGGGCAGCCCTACGAGCAGTACTTC. The whole variable domain, remainder taken from reference TRBV11-2 and TRBJ2-7, is EAGVAQSPRYKIIEKRQSVAFWCNPISGHATLYWYQQILGQGPKLLIQFQNNGVVDDSQLPKDRFSAERLKGVDSTLKIQPAKLEDSAVYLCASSPTGQPYEQYFGPGTRLTVT.

The chain joins TRBV7-9 to TRBJ2-2; 7 bases match TRBD1. Germline CDR1 is SEHNR and CDR2 is FQNEAQ (reference sequence). Germline trimming cut 7 bases from V and 6 bases from J; bases unmatched to any gene: 5. CDR3 size: 13 residues. The DNA of the CDR3 is TGTGCCAGCAATGACAGGGCGGCCGGGGAGCTGTTTTTT. It yields the protein CASNDRAAGELFF.

The chain recombines TRBV7-2 with TRBJ2-7; D is ambiguous. V was pared by 2 bases and J by 0 bases, with 14 bases between. Germline lookup yields CDR1 SGHTA and CDR2 FQGNSA. The CDR3 is 16 residues long. CDR3 in DNA: TGTGCCAGCAGCTTAACACCGCCTCCGGACTCCTACGAGCAGTACTTC. It encodes CASSLTPPPDSYEQYF.

The chain is built from TRBV11-2 and TRBJ2-1; D remains ambiguous. The germline V and J ends were trimmed by 1 base and 4 bases, with 8 bases remaining between them. The CDR3 is made up of 14 amino acids. Germline V gives CDR1 SGHAT, CDR2 FQNNGV. The CDR3 sequence is CASSLGPGYNEQFF. Here the CDR3 DNA reads TGTGCCAGCAGCTTAGGGCCCGGGTACAATGAGCAGTTCTTC.